This T cell receptor beta chain is drawn from a study of breast tumors, draining lymph nodes, adjacent tissues. Axillary draining lymph nodes of breast cancer patients supplied the node samples. Of note for this clonotype: The antigen is not known.

TCRdb passed the multiplex PCR reads through MiXCR, listing each CDR3 protein once. Of approximately 210,000 distinct CDR3 sequences detected, around 32% appear once; the ten largest clones hold about 1.4%. Study results and caveats: Compared with lymph nodes, tumors were less diverse; compared with nontumor tissue, more.

The receptor was derived from a female donor with breast cancer. Some clones in this sample may be carry-over from other donors' samples. Source material: axillary lymph node tissue.

The CDR3 sequence: CASSPLAGVNSYNEQFF. For the CDR3, the DNA is TGTGCCAGCTCACCACTAGCGGGAGTGAACTCCTACAATGAGCAGTTCTTC. The chain has TRBV18 and TRBJ2-1, with TRBD2 identical over 9 bases. This CDR3 contains 17 residues. Germline CDR1 and CDR2: KGHSH and LQKENI. The trim removed 1 base at V and 0 bases at J, leaving 4 bases unmatched.